Reported below is one T cell receptor (beta chain). This clone was observed at least ten times. Its recognized antigen is unknown. Base qualities are not at hand, and no much larger clone is one base apart. The entry originates in a study of metastatic and nonmetastatic thyroid tumors (dated by TCRdb to 2019 to 2021). Background for the entire study: The researchers compared repertoires between peripheral blood samples and tumor or nodule tissue samples from patients with malignant or benign thyroid disease.

Broader findings and caveats from the paper: TCR beta diversity was reported as significantly higher in malignant tumors than in benign nodules, in both blood and tumor samples.

Library creation used PCR. These reads were obtained on an Illumina HiSeq 4000. High-throughput sequencing was used to profile the TCR beta-chain CDR3 region of every patient. The paper's processing steps were these. The researchers built a classifier to tell apart papillary thyroid cancer patients with distant metastasis, based on CDR3 differences among clinicopathological groups. To measure repertoire diversity the researchers used the Shannon index, while the Morisita-Horn index served to gauge how similar the tumor and blood repertoires were. TCRdb's own reprocessing of the public reads used fastp at Q25 and MiXCR and kept productive beta chains. The authors' filters were not applied to this entry. For this sample the table gives about 93,000 clones, of which about an eighth were detected only once. Of the sample, 11% is held by the ten largest clones. Before undergoing thyroid surgery, none of the patients had been given any kind of treatment. Patient clinical samples collected from the early 2010s to the late 2010s were retrospectively analysed using T-cell receptor beta sequencing.

The CDR3, from cysteine to phenylalanine, totals 16 residues. Only the CDR3 DNA stays, 48 bases, in frame from base 1. V trim: 0 bases; J trim: 6 bases; unmatched bases: 5. The germline V gene sets CDR1 to SGHRS and CDR2 to YFSETQ. The TCR originated in a female donor with papillary thyroid cancer or a benign thyroid nodule (not recorded which). Some clones in this sample may be carry-over from other donors' samples. This chain joins TRBV5-1 to TRBJ1-6; TRBD1 lines up with 8 middle nucleotides. Input material: blood. The DNA sequence is TGCGCCAGCAGCTTGGACGGACAGGGTAGTAATTCACCCCTCCACTTT. This translates into CASSLDGQGSNSPLHF.